This TCR beta chain was sequenced during a study of metastatic and nonmetastatic thyroid tumors. Study-wide context: Malignant and benign thyroid patients had repertoires compared in peripheral blood and tumor or nodule tissue. Study outcomes and limitations: Reported TCR beta diversity, measured in blood and tumor, was significantly higher for malignant thyroid tumors than for benign nodules.

No treatment had been given to any patient before thyroid surgery. The authors' processing: The study took CDR3 differences across clinicopathological groups and made a distant-metastasis classifier for papillary thyroid cancer from them. Using MiXCR, TCRdb reanalyzed the PCR reads. These V and J calls derive from TCRdb rather than the authors' analysis. The sample has around 21,000 clones, around 38% seen once. Germline CDR1 WSHSY, CDR2 SAAADI. Deletions cut 6 bases from V and 3 bases from J, with 2 bases between. This CDR3 region has 11 residues. For this clone: Its antigen is still unknown.

Sequenced sample: tumor tissue. The genes are TRBV10-2 and TRBJ2-2; unclear D gene. This TCR was sampled from a female donor with papillary thyroid cancer or a benign thyroid nodule (not recorded which). Some clones in this sample may be carry-over from other donors' samples. CDR3 protein: CASRDTGELFF. The CDR3 DNA sequence: TGCGCCAGCAGGGACACCGGGGAGCTGTTTTTT.